This TCR beta chain was identified in a study of T cell responses to AZD1222 COVID-19 vaccine. Study outcomes and limitations: The span of vaccine-associated CD4 TCRs extended across spike, with dominance at 160-218 and 743-854. Two AZD1222 doses significantly raised spike-specific TCR breadth and depth over controls. Baseline seropositives among AZD1222 recipients totaled only six or seven. Among the donors, most were white British and more were female, and clonal diversity was possibly underestimated.

Produced via immunoSEQ multiplex PCR; TCRdb's table is partial and in-frame only. The table has roughly 140,000 clones, more than 90% seen once. About this clone itself: Its cognate antigen is unknown.

Germline CDR1 is SGHRS and CDR2 is YFSETQ. The CDR3 has 14 amino acids. Trimming removed 1 base from V and 8 bases from J, with 13 bases in between. The TCR was taken from an adult in good health. This specimen consisted of peripheral blood, obtained on day 0 of AZD1222 vaccination. The V gene is TRBV5-1, the J gene TRBJ2-1; maybe TRBD1 (6 bases). Here the CDR3 DNA reads TGCGCCAGCAGCTTGCCCAGGGGAAGCGATGAGCAGTTCTTC. Translation gives CASSLPRGSDEQFF.